The 9 T cell receptor beta chains below come from one sample, sequenced in a study of cytomegalovirus exposure and HLA in healthy donors. Produced via immunoSEQ multiplex PCR; TCRdb's table is partial and in-frame only. The table lists 140,000 or so clones, roughly nine tenths of them singletons. The sequencing input was PBMCs. Receptors were obtained from a man younger than 30 in good health and CMV-seronegative.

This clone has just one count. The chain uses TRBV29-1 and TRBJ2-3; 7 bases map to TRBD1. CDR3 size: 15 residues. Trimming took 8 bases from V and 0 from J; bases not matched to a gene: 11. Germline lookup yields CDR1 SQVTM and CDR2 ANQGSEA. The CDR3 coding sequence is TGCAGCCTAAACCAGGGACAGTCTAGCACAGATACGCAGTATTTT. It specifies CSLNQGQSSTDTQYF.

CDR3 region: CASSRADRDYEQYV. For the CDR3, the DNA is TGTGCCAGCAGCAGGGCGGACAGAGACTACGAGCAGTACGTC. The chain is built from TRBV21-1 and TRBJ2-7; the D call TRBD1 from the table was never checked on the DNA. TRBV21-1 is shown as a pseudogene. The CDR3 length is 14 residues.

V is TRBV13 and J is TRBJ2-7, with a tentative D call TRBD1 (5 bases). V dropped 5 bases and J dropped 4 bases, with 15 bases sitting between them. Germline V gene lookup returns CDR1 PRHDT and CDR2 FYEKMQ (reference sequence). The CDR3 extends over 14 amino acids. The CDR3 loop reads CASSKDERGYEQYF. CDR3 sequence (DNA): TGTGCCAGCAGCAAGGACGAAAGGGGATACGAGCAGTACTTC. Looking up the rest from reference TRBV13 and TRBJ2-7 gives the full variable domain: AAGVIQSPRHLIKEKRETATLKCYPIPRHDTVYWYQQGPGQDPQFLISFYEKMQSDKGSIPDRFSAQQFSDYHSELNMSSLELGDSALYFCASSKDERGYEQYFGPGTRLTVT.

The chain joins TRBV9 to TRBJ2-6, with a tentative D call TRBD2 (7 bases). In germline, CDR1 is SGDLS, CDR2 YYNGEE. V shed 4 bases and J shed 2 bases, with 10 bases lying between them. The CDR3 is made up of 15 amino acids. CDR3: CASSRGGTGANVLTF. In DNA, the CDR3 is TGTGCCAGCAGCAGGGGGGGCACTGGGGCCAACGTCCTGACTTTC.

The V gene is TRBV4-3, the J gene TRBJ2-1; the match to TRBD1 covers 8 bases. Germline V lookup: CDR1 LGHNA, CDR2 YSLEER. The length of the CDR3 is 18 residues. V trimming: 0 bases; J trimming: 0 bases; junction bases outside the gene matches: 7. Here the CDR3 DNA reads TGCGCCAGCAGCCAAGACGCGAACAGGGGGAGCTCCTACAATGAGCAGTTCTTC. This encodes CASSQDANRGSSYNEQFF.

This clone was picked up one time. The rearrangement uses TRBV5-1 and TRBJ2-7; the D gene is possibly TRBD2 (5 bases). The V gene's germline CDR1 is SGHRS and CDR2 YFSETQ. The CDR3 spans 14 residues. V dropped 0 bases and J dropped 2 bases, with 9 bases sitting between them. The chain's CDR3 is CASSLAGKTYEQYF. Written as DNA, the CDR3 is TGCGCCAGCAGCTTGGCGGGAAAGACCTACGAGCAGTACTTC.

The rearrangement uses TRBV19 and TRBJ2-3; possibly TRBD2 for D (6 bases). The V end lost 6 bases, the J end lost 2 bases, and 12 bases lay between the germline ends. The CDR3 is 14 amino acids. Looked up from germline, CDR1 is LNHDA and CDR2 is SQIVND (reference sequence). CDR3 sequence: CASRQEGHTDTQYF. CDR3 in DNA: TGTGCCAGTAGACAGGAGGGGCACACAGATACGCAGTATTTT.

The rearrangement uses TRBV27 and TRBJ2-1, with 8 bases aligning to TRBD2. The CDR3 is made up of 14 amino acids. V shed 2 bases and J 7 bases; nucleotides not matched to a gene: 4. From germline, CDR1 is MNHEY and CDR2 SMNVEV (reference sequence). CDR3 coding DNA: TGTGCCAGCAGTTTACTGGGACTAGTTAATGAGCAGTTCTTC. The encoded protein is CASSLLGLVNEQFF.

The chain carries TRBV5-6 and TRBJ1-5, with 9 bases identical to TRBD1. J lost 7 bases, V lost 0 bases, and 5 bases had no gene match. CDR1 SGHDT and CDR2 YYEEEE come from the germline V gene. The CDR3 spans 15 residues. For the CDR3, the DNA is TGTGCCAGCAGCTTGGACAGGGGGCTGGGGCAGCCCCAGCATTTT. Translation: CASSLDRGLGQPQHF.